This passage covers 16 T cell receptor beta chains from one sample sequenced in a study of human T cells and chemical hapten exposure. TCRdb reprocessed the RACE reads with MiXCR, giving one entry per CDR3 protein. The table shows 300,000 to 450,000 distinct CDR3 sequences, with 4.8% occurring only once. The time point was: patch test 1, 2 weeks after DPC sensitization. Stated treatment: therapeutic diphenylcyclopropenone sensitization with weekly scalp DPC. Source: whole blood, taken in connection with sensitization to the hapten diphenylcyclopropenone (DPC). The receptors here all came from a woman aged 50 to 65 with alopecia areata. Some clones in this sample may be carry-over from other donors' samples.

Of note for this clonotype: A read error may explain this, as a much larger clone is one base away. This chain uses TRBV3-1 with TRBJ2-3; D not certain. This CDR3 has 14 amino acids. Trimming took off 0 bases at V and 10 bases at J, with 14 bases between the two ends. CDR1 is LGHDT, CDR2 YNNKEL, per germline (reference sequence). CDR3 residues: CASSQDQLDQPQYF. The CDR3 DNA reads as TGTGCCAGCAGCCAAGATCAACTTGACCAACCGCAGTATTTT.

At least ten counts were recorded for this clonotype. The rearrangement uses TRBV30 and TRBJ2-3; D gene uncertain. From germline, CDR1 is GTSNPN and CDR2 SVGIG (reference sequence). The CDR3 runs 11 residues. The DNA of the CDR3 is TGTGCGGGCCGCCGCACAGATACGCAGTATTTT. Residues: CAGRRTDTQYF.

This clonotype has only a few counts. This chain uses TRBV18 with TRBJ2-1, with 10 bases matching TRBD1. This CDR3 spans 15 amino acids. J was trimmed by 5 bases and V by 3 bases; bases with no gene match: 4. Germline CDR1 reads KGHSH; CDR2 reads LQKENI. DNA of the CDR3: TGTGCCAGCTCACCGGGACAGGGGTTTCACAATGAGCAGTTCTTC. It translates to CASSPGQGFHNEQFF.

In this sample, this clonotype turned up many times. This chain links TRBV3-1 with TRBJ1-2; D call uncertain. The V gene's germline CDR1 is LGHDT and CDR2 YNNKEL (reference sequence). Trimming took 1 base from V and 4 from J, leaving 16 bases between them. This CDR3 region has 16 residues. In nucleotides, the CDR3 is TGTGCCAGCAGCCAAGGAAGGCAACCTGGCCTCTATGGCTACACCTTC. As protein: CASSQGRQPGLYGYTF.

This clonotype was seen more than once but under ten times. The gene calls are TRBV28 and TRBJ2-7; 9 bases agree with TRBD2. V trimming: 1 base; J trimming: 4 bases; junction bases outside the gene matches: 8. This CDR3 region has 16 residues. Germline CDR1 and CDR2: MDHEN and SYDVKM. The CDR3 protein is CASSLFRSGSGYEQYF. CDR3 DNA: TGTGCCAGCAGTTTATTTCGTAGCGGGAGTGGGTACGAGCAGTACTTC.

This clonotype came up a few times. This sequence joins TRBV20-1 and TRBJ2-4; tentative D call: TRBD1 (6 bases). CDR3 length: 15 amino acids. The V gene lost 6 bases and the J gene lost 11 bases, with 26 bases spanning the gap. Germline CDR1 is DFQATT and CDR2 is SNEGSKA (reference sequence). The CDR3 reads CSAADETGPLVVQYF. The CDR3 coding sequence is TGCAGTGCCGCGGACGAGACAGGCCCTCTGGTTGTTCAGTACTTC.

This clonotype was observed at least ten times. V gene TRBV4-1 combines with J gene TRBJ1-1; 9 bases are a match to TRBD1. CDR3 length: 15 amino acids. V shed 5 bases and J 6 bases; nucleotides not matched to a gene: 10. Germline V gene lookup returns CDR1 MGHRA and CDR2 YSYEKL. CDR3 in amino acids: CASSKNRGRGPEAFF. The DNA of the CDR3 is TGCGCCAGCAGCAAGAACAGGGGGCGCGGCCCTGAAGCTTTCTTT.

As concerns this clonotype: A much bigger clone sits one base away, suggesting this may be a read error. The chain joins TRBV9 to TRBJ2-7; no reliable D call. The CDR3 length is 14 residues. With 4 bases removed from V and 0 bases from J, the gap between germline ends came to 11 bases. In germline, CDR1 is SGDLS, CDR2 YYNGEE. The chain's CDR3 is CASSLPVSSYEQYF. The CDR3 bases are TGTGCCAGCAGCTTACCGGTATCCTCCTACGAGCAGTACTTC.

This chain connects TRBV5-1 to TRBJ2-3, with unresolved D. The CDR3 extends over 15 amino acids. V lost 4 bases and J lost 4, with 16 bases in between. Per germline, CDR1 SGHRS and CDR2 YFSETQ. The CDR3, as DNA: TGCGCCAGCAGCGGTACCCTCGTTGGGGCAGATACGCAGTATTTT. This sequence encodes CASSGTLVGADTQYF.

This clonotype was detected ten times or more. This chain joins TRBV20-1 and TRBJ1-5; no clear D gene. Per germline, CDR1 DFQATT and CDR2 SNEGSKA (reference sequence). V was trimmed by 0 bases and J by 3 bases, leaving 9 bases between them. This CDR3 has 14 residues. In DNA form, the CDR3 reads TGCAGTGCTAGAGAATGGACTCACAATCAGCCCCAGCATTTT. Protein sequence: CSAREWTHNQPQHF.

This clonotype turned up a few times. The chain joins TRBV12-3 or TRBV12-4 to TRBJ1-6; D not resolved. The CDR3 extends over 14 amino acids. Trimming removed 1 base from V and 9 bases from J, with 10 bases in between. CDR3 bases: TGTGCCAGCAGTTTAGGGAGCAGCCTTTCACCCCTCCACTTT. This gives the protein CASSLGSSLSPLHF.

The chain couples TRBV14 to TRBJ1-1; no firm D call. From germline, CDR1 is SGHDN and CDR2 FVKESK. This CDR3 comprises 15 residues. The germline V and J ends were trimmed by 4 bases and 3 bases, with 15 bases remaining between them. The CDR3 DNA reads as TGTGCCAGCAGCCCACCGGGAGGGCTGGACACTGAAGCTTTCTTT. Its translation is CASSPPGGLDTEAFF.

This clonotype was seen many times. The chain uses TRBV2 and TRBJ1-2; D gene uncertain. The CDR3 is made up of 15 amino acids. Germline-derived CDR1 and CDR2 are SNHLY and FYNNEI. V was shortened by 6 bases and J by 4 bases, with 18 bases between the two germline ends. CDR3 protein: CASSPYLAESYGYTF. CDR3 nucleotides: TGTGCCAGCAGCCCGTACCTCGCGGAATCCTATGGCTACACCTTC.

Many counts were recorded for this clonotype. The chain is built from TRBV7-2 and TRBJ1-5, with a possible D match to TRBD1 (6 bases). The V and J ends lost 6 bases and 2 bases respectively, with 14 bases between them. This CDR3 is built from 15 residues. Germline CDR1 reads SGHTA; CDR2 reads FQGNSA. CDR3 amino acids: CASSHQGPGNQPQHF. In DNA form, the CDR3 reads TGTGCCAGCAGTCATCAGGGGCCAGGCAATCAGCCCCAGCATTTT.

This chain links TRBV6-2 or TRBV6-3 with TRBJ2-5, with TRBD1 as a possible D gene (6 bases). Germline V lookup: CDR1 MNHEY, CDR2 SVGEGT. This CDR3 comprises 14 residues. V was shortened by 2 bases and J by 0 bases, with 7 bases between the two germline ends. This CDR3 is CASSYGQNQETQYF. In DNA form, the CDR3 reads TGTGCCAGCAGTTACGGACAGAACCAAGAGACCCAGTACTTC.

At least ten counts were recorded for this clonotype. This rearrangement joins TRBV6-5 to TRBJ2-7, with D tentatively TRBD1 (5 bases). The germline V gene encodes CDR1 MNHEY and CDR2 SVGAGI. The CDR3 is made up of 12 amino acids. Between the trimmed V and J ends, which lost 1 base and 6 bases, there was a span of 7 bases. In nucleotides, the CDR3 is TGTGCCAGCAGTTACTTCCAGGGCGAGCAGTACTTC. This gives the protein CASSYFQGEQYF.